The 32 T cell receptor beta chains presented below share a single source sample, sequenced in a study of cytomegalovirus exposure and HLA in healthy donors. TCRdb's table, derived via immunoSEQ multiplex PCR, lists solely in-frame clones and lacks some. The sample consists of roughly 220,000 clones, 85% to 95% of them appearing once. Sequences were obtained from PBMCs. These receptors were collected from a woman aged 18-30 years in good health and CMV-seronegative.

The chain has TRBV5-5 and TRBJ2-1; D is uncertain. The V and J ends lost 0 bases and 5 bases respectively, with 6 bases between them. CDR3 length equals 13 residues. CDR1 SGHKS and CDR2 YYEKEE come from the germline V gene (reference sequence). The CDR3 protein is CASSLASHNEQFF. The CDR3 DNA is TGTGCCAGCAGCTTGGCGTCCCACAATGAGCAGTTCTTC.

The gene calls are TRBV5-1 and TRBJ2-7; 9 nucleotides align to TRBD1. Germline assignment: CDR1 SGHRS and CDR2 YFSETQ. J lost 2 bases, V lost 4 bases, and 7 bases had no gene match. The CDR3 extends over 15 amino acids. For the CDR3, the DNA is TGCGCCAGCAGCCGGACCGGGACAGGGCCCTACGAGCAGTACTTC. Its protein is CASSRTGTGPYEQYF. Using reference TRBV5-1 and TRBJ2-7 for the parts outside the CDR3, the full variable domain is KAGVTQTPRYLIKTRGQQVTLSCSPISGHRSVSWYQQTPGQGLQFLFEYFSETQRNKGNFPGRFSGRQFSNSRSEMNVSTLELGDSALYLCASSRTGTGPYEQYFGPGTRLTVT.

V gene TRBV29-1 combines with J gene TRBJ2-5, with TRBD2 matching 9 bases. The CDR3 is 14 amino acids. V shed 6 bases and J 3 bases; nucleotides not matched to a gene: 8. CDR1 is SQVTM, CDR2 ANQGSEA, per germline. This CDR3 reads CSVNSGSGEETQYF. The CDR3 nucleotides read TGCAGCGTCAATAGCGGGAGTGGGGAAGAGACCCAGTACTTC.

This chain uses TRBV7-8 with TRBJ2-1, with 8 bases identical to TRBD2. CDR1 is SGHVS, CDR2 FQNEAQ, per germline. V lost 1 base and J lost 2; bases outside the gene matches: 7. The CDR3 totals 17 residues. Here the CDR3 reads CASSLDVRREAYNEQFF. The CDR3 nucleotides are TGTGCCAGCAGCTTAGACGTTCGGCGGGAGGCCTACAATGAGCAGTTCTTC. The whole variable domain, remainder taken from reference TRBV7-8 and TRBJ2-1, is GAGVSQSPRYKVAKRGQDVALRCDPISGHVSLFWYQQALGQGPEFLTYFQNEAQLDKSGLPSDRFFAERPEGSVSTLKIQRTQQEDSAVYLCASSLDVRREAYNEQFFGPGTRLTVL.

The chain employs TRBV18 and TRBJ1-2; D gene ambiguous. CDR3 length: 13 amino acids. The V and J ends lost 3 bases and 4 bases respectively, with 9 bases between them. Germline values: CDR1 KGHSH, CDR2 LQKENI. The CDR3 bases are TGTGCCAGCTCACCCTCGGAGGTCTATGGCTACACCTTC. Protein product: CASSPSEVYGYTF.

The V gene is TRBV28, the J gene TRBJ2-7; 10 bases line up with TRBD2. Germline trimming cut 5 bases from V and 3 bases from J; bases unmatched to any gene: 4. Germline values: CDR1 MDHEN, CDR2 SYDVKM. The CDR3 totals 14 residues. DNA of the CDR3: TGTGCCAGCAGTCGGCTAGCGGGAGACTACGAGCAGTACTTC. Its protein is CASSRLAGDYEQYF.

Written as DNA, the CDR3 is TGTGCCAGCAGTTACGAGCAGGGGACCGGGGAGCTGTTTTTT. Translated: CASSYEQGTGELFF. This chain uses TRBV6-5 with TRBJ2-2; D possibly corresponds to TRBD1 (6 bases). V lost 2 bases and J lost 5, with 9 bases in between. Germline assignment: CDR1 MNHEY and CDR2 SVGAGI. The CDR3 is made up of 14 amino acids.

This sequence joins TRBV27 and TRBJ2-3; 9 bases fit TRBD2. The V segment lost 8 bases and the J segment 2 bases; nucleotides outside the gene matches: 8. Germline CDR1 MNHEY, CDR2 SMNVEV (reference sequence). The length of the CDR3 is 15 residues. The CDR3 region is CASGLAGSTTDTQYF. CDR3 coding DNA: TGTGCCAGCGGTCTAGCGGGATCCACCACAGATACGCAGTATTTT.

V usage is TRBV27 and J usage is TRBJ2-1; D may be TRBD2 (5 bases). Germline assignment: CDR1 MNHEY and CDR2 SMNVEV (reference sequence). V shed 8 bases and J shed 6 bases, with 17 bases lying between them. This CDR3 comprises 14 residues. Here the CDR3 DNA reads TGTGCCAGCCGTTACCTCGGTGGAGGCAATGAGCAGTTCTTC. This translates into CASRYLGGGNEQFF.

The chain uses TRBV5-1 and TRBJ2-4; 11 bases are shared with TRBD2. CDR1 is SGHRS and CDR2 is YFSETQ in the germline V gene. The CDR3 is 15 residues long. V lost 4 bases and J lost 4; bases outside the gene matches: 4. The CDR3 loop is CASSLLAGGKNIQYF. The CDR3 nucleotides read TGCGCCAGCAGCCTGCTAGCGGGAGGTAAAAACATTCAGTACTTC.

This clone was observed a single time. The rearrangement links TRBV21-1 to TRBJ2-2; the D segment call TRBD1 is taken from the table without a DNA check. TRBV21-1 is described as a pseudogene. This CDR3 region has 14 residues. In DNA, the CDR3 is TGTGCCAGCCGCGACAGGGTGCATGCCGGGGAGCTGTTTTTT. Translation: CASRDRVHAGELFF.

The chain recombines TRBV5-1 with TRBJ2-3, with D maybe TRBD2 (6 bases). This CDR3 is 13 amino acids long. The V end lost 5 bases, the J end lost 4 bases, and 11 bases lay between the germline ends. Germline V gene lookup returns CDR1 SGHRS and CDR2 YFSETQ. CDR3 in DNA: TGCGCCAGCAGAACTAGCCCCTCAGATACGCAGTATTTT. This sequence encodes CASRTSPSDTQYF.

This chain's CDR3 is CASSDRGANSPLHF. The CDR3 nucleotides are TGTGCCAGCAGTGACCGGGGGGCCAATTCACCCCTCCACTTT. This chain connects TRBV6-4 to TRBJ1-6; tentative D call: TRBD1 (6 bases). The germline V gene encodes CDR1 MRHNA and CDR2 SNTAGT. V was trimmed by 2 bases and J by 7 bases, leaving 9 bases between them. The CDR3 runs to 14 residues.

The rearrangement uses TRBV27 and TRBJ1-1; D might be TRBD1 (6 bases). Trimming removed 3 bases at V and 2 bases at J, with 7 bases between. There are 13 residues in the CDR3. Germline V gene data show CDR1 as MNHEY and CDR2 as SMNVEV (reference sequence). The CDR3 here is CASSLGQNTEAFF. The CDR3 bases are TGTGCCAGCAGTTTGGGACAAAACACTGAAGCTTTCTTT.

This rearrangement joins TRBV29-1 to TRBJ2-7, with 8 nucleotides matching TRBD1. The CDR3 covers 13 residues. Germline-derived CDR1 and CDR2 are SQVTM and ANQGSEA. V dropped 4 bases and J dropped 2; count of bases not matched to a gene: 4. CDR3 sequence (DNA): TGCAGCGTTGGGCGGACAGGGCCCTACGAGCAGTACTTC. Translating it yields CSVGRTGPYEQYF.

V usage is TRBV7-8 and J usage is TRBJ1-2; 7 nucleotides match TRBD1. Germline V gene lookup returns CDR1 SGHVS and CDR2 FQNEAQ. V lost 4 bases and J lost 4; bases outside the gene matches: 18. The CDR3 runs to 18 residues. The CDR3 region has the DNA TGTGCCAGCAGCTCGCGCCGGGACAGCGGAACCGTTAGCTATGGCTACACCTTC. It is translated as CASSSRRDSGTVSYGYTF.

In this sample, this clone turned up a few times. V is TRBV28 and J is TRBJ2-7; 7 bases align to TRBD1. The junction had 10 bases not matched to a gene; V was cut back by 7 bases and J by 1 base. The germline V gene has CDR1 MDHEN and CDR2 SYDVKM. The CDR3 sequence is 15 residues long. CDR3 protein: CASNIPTGDSYEQYF. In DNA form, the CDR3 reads TGTGCCAGCAACATTCCTACAGGGGATTCCTACGAGCAGTACTTC.

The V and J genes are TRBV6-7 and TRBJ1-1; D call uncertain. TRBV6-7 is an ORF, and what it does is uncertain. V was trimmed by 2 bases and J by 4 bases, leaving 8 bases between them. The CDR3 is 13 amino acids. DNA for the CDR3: TGTGCCAGCAGTTACGGTGGGAGCACTGAAGCTTTCTTT. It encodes CASSYGGSTEAFF.

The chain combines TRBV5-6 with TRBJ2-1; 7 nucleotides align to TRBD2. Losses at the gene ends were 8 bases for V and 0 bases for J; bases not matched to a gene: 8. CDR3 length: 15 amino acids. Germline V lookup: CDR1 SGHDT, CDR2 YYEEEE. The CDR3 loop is CASTIGGSSYNEQFF. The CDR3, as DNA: TGTGCCAGTACCATCGGGGGGTCCTCCTACAATGAGCAGTTCTTC.

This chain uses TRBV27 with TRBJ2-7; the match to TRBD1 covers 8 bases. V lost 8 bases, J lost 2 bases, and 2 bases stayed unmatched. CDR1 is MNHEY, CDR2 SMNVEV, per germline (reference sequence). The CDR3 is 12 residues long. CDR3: CASRQGPYEQYF. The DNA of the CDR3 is TGTGCCAGCCGACAGGGGCCCTACGAGCAGTACTTC.

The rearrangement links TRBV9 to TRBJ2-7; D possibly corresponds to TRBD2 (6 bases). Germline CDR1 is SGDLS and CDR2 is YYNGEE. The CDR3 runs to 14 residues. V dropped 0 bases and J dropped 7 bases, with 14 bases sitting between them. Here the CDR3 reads CASSVDPLAREQYF. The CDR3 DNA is TGTGCCAGCAGCGTAGATCCCCTAGCGCGGGAGCAGTACTTC. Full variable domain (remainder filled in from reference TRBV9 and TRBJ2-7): DSGVTQTPKHLITATGQRVTLRCSPRSGDLSVYWYQQSLDQGLQFLIQYYNGEERAKGNILERFSAQQFPDLHSELNLSSLELGDSALYFCASSVDPLAREQYFGPGTRLTVT.

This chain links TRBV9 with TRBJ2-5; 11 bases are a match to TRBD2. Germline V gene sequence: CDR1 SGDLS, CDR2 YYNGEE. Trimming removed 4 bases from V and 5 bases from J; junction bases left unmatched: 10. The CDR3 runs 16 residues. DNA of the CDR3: TGTGCCAGCAGCACTACTAGCGGGGGAGTGGGTGAGACCCAGTACTTC. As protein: CASSTTSGGVGETQYF.

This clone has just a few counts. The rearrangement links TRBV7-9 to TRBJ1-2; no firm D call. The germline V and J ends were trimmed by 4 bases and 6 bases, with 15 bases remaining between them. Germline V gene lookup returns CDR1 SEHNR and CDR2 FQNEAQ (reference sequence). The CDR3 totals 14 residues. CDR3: CASSSLPSPNGYTF. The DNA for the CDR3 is TGTGCCAGCAGCTCTTTACCGAGCCCCAATGGCTACACCTTC.

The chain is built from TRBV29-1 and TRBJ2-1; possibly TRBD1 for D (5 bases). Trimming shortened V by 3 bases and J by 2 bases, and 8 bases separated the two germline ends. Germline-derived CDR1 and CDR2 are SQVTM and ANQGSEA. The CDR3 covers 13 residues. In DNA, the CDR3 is TGCAGCGTTGACAGGGAACCCTACAATGAGCAGTTCTTC. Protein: CSVDREPYNEQFF.

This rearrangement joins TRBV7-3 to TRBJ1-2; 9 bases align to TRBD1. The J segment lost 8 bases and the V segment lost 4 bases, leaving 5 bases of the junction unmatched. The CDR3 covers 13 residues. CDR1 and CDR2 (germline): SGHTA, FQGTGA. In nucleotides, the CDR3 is TGTGCCAGCAGCTCAAACAGGGGGCAAGGCTACACCTTC. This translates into CASSSNRGQGYTF.

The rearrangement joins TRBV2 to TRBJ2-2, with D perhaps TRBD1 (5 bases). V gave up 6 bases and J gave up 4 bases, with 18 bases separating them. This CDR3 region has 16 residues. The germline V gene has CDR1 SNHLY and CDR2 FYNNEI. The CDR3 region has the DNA TGTGCCAGCAGCTCCAGCCTACAGGCGATCACCGGGGAGCTGTTTTTT. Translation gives CASSSSLQAITGELFF. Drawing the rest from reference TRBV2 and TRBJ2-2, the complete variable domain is EPEVTQTPSHQVTQMGQEVILRCVPISNHLYFYWYRQILGQKVEFLVSFYNNEISEKSEIFDDQFSVERPDGSNFTLKIRSTKLEDSAMYFCASSSSLQAITGELFFGEGSRLTVL.

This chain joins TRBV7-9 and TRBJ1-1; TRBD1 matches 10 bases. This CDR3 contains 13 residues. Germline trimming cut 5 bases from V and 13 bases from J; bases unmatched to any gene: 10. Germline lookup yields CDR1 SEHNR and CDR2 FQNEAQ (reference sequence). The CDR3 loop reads CASSLTGTGVGFF. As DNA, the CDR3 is TGTGCCAGCAGCCTTACCGGGACAGGGGTTGGTTTCTTT. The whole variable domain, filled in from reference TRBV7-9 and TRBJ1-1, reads DTGVSQNPRHKITKRGQNVTFRCDPISEHNRLYWYRQTLGQGPEFLTYFQNEAQLEKSRLLSDRFSAERPKGSFSTLEIQRTEQGDSAMYLCASSLTGTGVGFFGQGTRLTVV.

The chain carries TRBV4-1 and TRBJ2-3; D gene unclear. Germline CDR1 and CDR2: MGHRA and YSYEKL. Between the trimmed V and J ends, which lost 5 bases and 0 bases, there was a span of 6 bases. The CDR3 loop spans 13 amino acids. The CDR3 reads CASSFPSTDTQYF. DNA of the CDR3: TGCGCCAGCAGCTTCCCTAGCACAGATACGCAGTATTTT.

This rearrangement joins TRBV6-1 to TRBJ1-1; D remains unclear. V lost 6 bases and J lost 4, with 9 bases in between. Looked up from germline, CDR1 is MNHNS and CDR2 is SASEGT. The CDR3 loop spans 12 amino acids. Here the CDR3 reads CASRRGPTEAFF. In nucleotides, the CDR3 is TGTGCCAGCAGAAGAGGGCCCACTGAAGCTTTCTTT.

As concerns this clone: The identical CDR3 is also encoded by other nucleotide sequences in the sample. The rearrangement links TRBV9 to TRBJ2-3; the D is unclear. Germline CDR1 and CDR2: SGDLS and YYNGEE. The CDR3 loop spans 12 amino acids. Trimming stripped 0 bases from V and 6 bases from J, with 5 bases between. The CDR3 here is CASSVARDTQYF. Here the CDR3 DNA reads TGTGCCAGCAGCGTAGCGAGGGATACGCAGTATTTT.

The CDR3 here is CASRLLTSGRGYEQYF. CDR3 coding DNA: TGTGCCAGCAGACTCCTGACTAGCGGGAGAGGCTACGAGCAGTACTTC. The V gene is TRBV27, the J gene TRBJ2-7; 12 bases line up with TRBD2. This CDR3 has 16 residues. V shed 6 bases and J 3 bases; nucleotides not matched to a gene: 9. The germline V gene encodes CDR1 MNHEY and CDR2 SMNVEV (reference sequence).

CDR3 in DNA: TGTGCCAGCAGTTTGGTCACAGGGGGACAGAATTTATTAACCGGGGAGCTGTTTTTT. Encoded protein: CASSLVTGGQNLLTGELFF. The chain joins TRBV28 to TRBJ2-2, with 8 positions matching TRBD1. Germline trimming cut 3 bases from V and 5 bases from J; bases unmatched to any gene: 17. This CDR3 contains 19 residues. Germline-derived CDR1 and CDR2 are MDHEN and SYDVKM.